The 19 T cell receptor beta chains reported below all come from one sample, sequenced in a study of molecular identifiers for immune sequencing clone quantification. TCRdb ran MiXCR on the PCR reads and lists one entry per CDR3 protein. The table records approximately 590,000 distinct CDR3 sequences, 25% of them present only once. The sequencing sample was made of naive CD8+ T cells from blood, with Jurkat cell RNA spiked in. Subset described: FACS-sorted CD8+CD4-CCR7+CD45RA+ naive T cells. The receptor source for this set is a human donor in good health. Some libraries in this study had Jurkat cell RNA spiked in.

This clonotype has just a few counts. The chain is built from TRBV4-1 and TRBJ2-1, with a possible D match to TRBD1 (5 bases). The CDR3 loop spans 13 amino acids. V was trimmed by 3 bases and J by 5 bases, leaving 8 bases between them. The V gene's germline CDR1 is MGHRA and CDR2 YSYEKL. CDR3 sequence: CASSHLGDNEQFF. For the CDR3, the DNA is TGCGCCAGCAGCCACTTAGGGGACAATGAGCAGTTCTTC.

This clonotype was seen ten or more times. V usage is TRBV30 and J usage is TRBJ2-5; 14 bases agree with TRBD2. Germline V gives CDR1 GTSNPN, CDR2 SVGIG (reference sequence). The CDR3 is made up of 16 amino acids. V lost 4 bases to trimming and J lost 4 bases; unmatched junction nucleotides: 8. The CDR3 sequence: CAWTPGGLAGGETQYF. The DNA for the CDR3 is TGTGCCTGGACCCCGGGTGGACTAGCGGGAGGAGAGACCCAGTACTTC. Combining the CDR3 with reference TRBV30 and TRBJ2-5 gives the whole variable domain SQTIHQWPATLVQPVGSPLSLECTVEGTSNPNLYWYRQAAGRGLQLLFYSVGIGQISSEVPQNLSASRPQDRQFILSSKKLLLSDSGFYLCAWTPGGLAGGETQYFGPGTRLLVL.

This chain connects TRBV9 to TRBJ1-2; D is unresolved. The CDR3 sequence is 18 residues long. Deletions cut 4 bases from V and 4 bases from J, with 26 bases between. Germline V gene lookup returns CDR1 SGDLS and CDR2 YYNGEE. The chain's CDR3 is CASSPWAPGSRLIYGYTF. The CDR3 DNA sequence: TGTGCCAGCAGCCCCTGGGCCCCCGGGAGTAGATTGATCTATGGCTACACCTTC.

The chain has TRBV5-1 and TRBJ2-1; tentative D call: TRBD2 (5 bases). V lost 0 bases and J lost 8, with 6 bases in between. Germline assignment: CDR1 SGHRS and CDR2 YFSETQ. The CDR3 totals 12 residues. CDR3 amino acids: CASSLEEDEQFF. The CDR3 DNA reads TGCGCCAGCAGCTTGGAGGAGGATGAGCAGTTCTTC.

The chain combines TRBV11-2 with TRBJ2-7; 7 bases are shared with TRBD2. CDR1 is SGHAT and CDR2 is FQNNGV in the germline V gene. V lost 5 bases, J lost 6 bases, and 4 bases stayed unmatched. The CDR3 runs to 12 residues. The CDR3 loop reads CASSDGGTEQYF. CDR3 bases: TGTGCCAGCAGCGACGGGGGGACCGAGCAGTACTTC.

Points on this clonotype: A much larger clonotype is one base distant, so this may be a read error. It is likely a read error, because the conserved phenylalanine at the end of the CDR3 is missing. The V and J genes are TRBV4-1 and TRBJ2-7; the match to TRBD1 covers 7 bases. The CDR3 sequence is 11 residues long. Unmatched junction bases numbered 1, after V lost 7 bases and J lost 4 bases. Germline CDR1 reads MGHRA; CDR2 reads YSYEKL. CDR3 amino acids: CASKGQYEQYL. CDR3 bases: TGCGCCAGCAAGGGACAGTACGAGCAGTACCTC.

This clonotype was observed a handful of times. The chain uses TRBV7-9 and TRBJ2-3; either TRBD1 or TRBD2 may supply D (5 bases each). With 5 bases removed from V and 6 bases from J, the gap between germline ends came to 9 bases. CDR3 size: 12 residues. Germline lookup yields CDR1 SEHNR and CDR2 FQNEAQ (reference sequence). The CDR3 DNA follows: TGTGCCAGCAGCATAGAGGGGGATACGCAGTATTTT. This codes for CASSIEGDTQYF. The variable domain in full, completed from reference TRBV7-9 and TRBJ2-3, reads DTGVSQNPRHKITKRGQNVTFRCDPISEHNRLYWYRQTLGQGPEFLTYFQNEAQLEKSRLLSDRFSAERPKGSFSTLEIQRTEQGDSAMYLCASSIEGDTQYFGPGTRLTVL.

The chain employs TRBV20-1 and TRBJ2-7, with D possibly being TRBD1 (5 bases). The CDR3 contains 16 residues. Trimming shortened V by 2 bases and J by 5 bases, and 22 bases separated the two germline ends. Germline V lookup: CDR1 DFQATT, CDR2 SNEGSKA (reference sequence). The CDR3 loop is CSARNPDSYVPDEQYF. The CDR3 nucleotides read TGCAGTGCTAGAAACCCCGACAGTTATGTTCCTGACGAGCAGTACTTC.

This clonotype was detected only a few times. The J gene is TRBJ2-3, the V gene TRBV12-3 or TRBV12-4; no definite D call. Between the trimmed V and J ends, which lost 5 bases and 0 bases, there was a span of 15 bases. The CDR3 is 16 residues long. CDR3 bases: TGTGCCAGCAGTATGCTTGGGCTTTCTAGCACAGATACGCAGTATTTT. Its protein is CASSMLGLSSTDTQYF.

This clonotype was recorded many times. The gene calls are TRBV6-5 and TRBJ2-3; TRBD1 aligns across 7 bases. V shed 3 bases and J 1 base; nucleotides not matched to a gene: 7. The CDR3 runs to 16 residues. Germline CDR1 reads MNHEY; CDR2 reads SVGAGI. Here the CDR3 DNA reads TGTGCCAGCAGTTATGATAGGGACAGCGGCACAGATACGCAGTATTTT. This codes for CASSYDRDSGTDTQYF.

This clonotype was observed a few times. The gene calls are TRBV4-3 and TRBJ2-1; the match to TRBD2 covers 7 bases. The CDR3 runs 17 residues. CDR1 is LGHNA and CDR2 is YSLEER in the germline V gene. The V and J ends lost 0 bases and 4 bases, in that order; junction bases with no gene match: 9. The chain's CDR3 is CASSQEGPAGSYNEQFF. The DNA for the CDR3 is TGCGCCAGCAGCCAAGAAGGGCCAGCGGGAAGTTACAATGAGCAGTTCTTC.

This clonotype occurred a few times. The rearrangement links TRBV7-9 to TRBJ1-1; D unresolved. This CDR3 comprises 15 residues. Germline assignment: CDR1 SEHNR and CDR2 FQNEAQ (reference sequence). V was cut by 1 base and J by 5 bases, with 14 bases left in between. CDR3 DNA sequence: TGTGCCAGCAGCTTAGTCCAGGCCACGGGAACTGAAGCTTTCTTT. Amino acid sequence: CASSLVQATGTEAFF.

As for this clonotype: This could be a read error, since a much larger clone is one nucleotide away. This sequence joins TRBV29-1 and TRBJ2-7; a weak D match, TRBD1 (6 bases). The CDR3 covers 11 residues. The V gene's germline CDR1 is SQVTM and CDR2 ANQGSEA. CDR3 protein: CSAKQGLELYF. The CDR3 coding sequence is TGCAGCGCAAAACAGGGCCTCGAGCTGTACTTC.

This clonotype was detected only a few times. The chain joins TRBV20-1 to TRBJ2-5, with 8 positions matching TRBD1. The germline gives CDR1 DFQATT, CDR2 SNEGSKA (reference sequence). Losses at the gene ends were 5 bases for V and 5 bases for J; bases not matched to a gene: 10. This CDR3 has 14 amino acids. The DNA of the CDR3 is TGCAGTGCTGGGGACAGGCGCGTTTCGGAGACCCAGTACTTC. This sequence encodes CSAGDRRVSETQYF.

Regarding this clonotype: Likely a read error: the CDR3 ends without its conserved phenylalanine or tryptophan. The V gene is TRBV20-1, the J gene TRBJ1-2; the D is unclear. V was clipped by 2 bases and J by 6 bases, with 13 bases between them. The CDR3 loop spans 13 amino acids. CDR1 and CDR2 (germline): DFQATT, SNEGSKA (reference sequence). CDR3 in DNA: TGCAGTGCTAGAAATCCCTCTAGGCATGGCTACACCCTC. Amino acid sequence: CSARNPSRHGYTL.

The chain uses TRBV11-3 and TRBJ2-2, with D perhaps matching TRBD1 or TRBD2 (6 bases each). CDR3 size: 19 residues. V lost 1 base to trimming and J lost 5 bases, with 23 bases between them. Germline CDR1 and CDR2: SGHNT and YENEEA. CDR3 in amino acids: CASSLADRTGDTKTGELFF. For the CDR3, the DNA is TGTGCCAGCAGCTTAGCTGACCGGACGGGGGACACAAAAACCGGGGAGCTGTTTTTT.

This clonotype was detected many times. The junction and the germline gene differ at one end; a read error may be behind it. The chain links TRBV7-9 to TRBJ2-7, with D tentatively TRBD1 or TRBD2 (5 bases each). The germline V gene has CDR1 SEHNR and CDR2 FQNEAQ (reference sequence). The CDR3 runs to 13 residues. The CDR3 is CASSPGTDYEQYF. The CDR3 DNA reads as TGCGCCAGCAGCCCCGGGACGGACTACGAGCAGTACTTC.

This clonotype was seen repeatedly, ten times or more. V and J are TRBV4-3 and TRBJ1-1, with 8 nucleotides matching TRBD1. Germline V CDR1 and CDR2: LGHNA, YSLEER. The CDR3 contains 15 residues. The J segment lost 4 bases and the V segment lost 3 bases, leaving 7 bases of the junction unmatched. CDR3 sequence: CASSQRQGLSTEAFF. For the CDR3, the DNA is TGCGCCAGCAGCCAGCGACAGGGGTTGAGCACTGAAGCTTTCTTT.

This clonotype was seen once. This may arise from a read error, as a much more abundant clone is one base away. J is TRBJ2-3 and V is TRBV6-5; the match to TRBD2 covers 12 bases. Germline CDR1 is MNHEY and CDR2 is SVGAGI. The CDR3 length is 14 residues. CDR3 sequence (DNA): TGTGCCAGCAGTCGACTAGCGGGGGCAGATGCGCAGTATTTT. Encoded protein: CASSRLAGADAQYF.